This record covers a single TCR beta chain. Its antigen is unidentified. By quantitative 5'-RACE with molecular barcodes, the TCR beta libraries were made. TCRdb reprocessed the 5' RACE reads with MiXCR, giving one entry per CDR3 protein. The sample lists about 540,000 distinct CDR3 sequences; over 9.5% were seen once. Germline trimming cut 4 bases from V and 5 bases from J; bases unmatched to any gene: 5. This CDR3 is built from 16 residues. This sample stems from a study of CD8 T cells in ankylosing spondylitis. Overall study results and limits: A motif of several highly homologous TCR beta variants was seen as apparently characteristic of ankylosing spondylitis blood. Reported data indicate significant enrichment of disease-linked clones within matched ankylosing spondylitis synovial fluid. Previous work reported some of these motif variants in the synovial fluid and blood of reactive arthritis. Peripheral blood samples showed relatively rare disease-linked clones, and these clones were CD8+.

This TCR derives from a male donor with ankylosing spondylitis. Specimen: blood, either unsorted or a sorted T cell fraction (not recorded which). The chain is built from TRBV12-3 or TRBV12-4 and TRBJ2-7; 16 bases agree with TRBD2. CDR3 in DNA: TGTGCCAGCAGTTCGGGACTAGCGGGAGGGCGGCACGAGCAGTACTTC. It codes for CASSSGLAGGRHEQYF.